This section outlines one T cell receptor (beta chain) sequence together with its context. The antigen is undetermined. CDR1 is MGHDK, CDR2 SYGVNS, per germline. CDR3 length: 21 amino acids. With V trimmed by 5 bases and J by 4 bases, 25 bases remained unmatched. The data stem from a study of metastatic and nonmetastatic thyroid tumors. Study-wide background: From malignant and benign thyroid patients, repertoires in blood and in tumor or nodule tissue were compared.

All patients reached thyroid surgery having received no treatment beforehand. MiXCR reprocessed the PCR reads for TCRdb. This sample has roughly 55,000 clones, with around 15% found just once. Findings and limits, study-wide: Reportedly, malignant thyroid tumors had significantly higher TCR beta diversity than benign nodules, in blood and tumor.

The sequence came from a male donor with papillary thyroid cancer or a benign thyroid nodule (not recorded which). Some clones in this sample may be carry-over from other donors' samples. The chain couples TRBV25-1 to TRBJ2-7; 11 nucleotides agree with TRBD1. The sequencing input was blood. The chain's CDR3 is CASSLGGRGTGGFRELYEQYF. The CDR3 region has the DNA TGTGCCAGCAGTCTCGGGGGGCGGGGGACAGGGGGATTTCGGGAGCTGTACGAGCAGTACTTC.